Sequencing of this T cell receptor (beta chain) was carried out in a study of glioma-infiltrating T cells. Broader study findings: Above-expected tissue-blood divergence occurred in all gliomas, most in low-grade ones. Only very few CDR3 sequences appeared in both tissue and blood.

Trimming cost V 4 bases and J 0 bases; bases outside gene matches: 6. Germline V gene lookup returns CDR1 SQVTM and CDR2 ANQGSEA. CDR3 length equals 14 residues. The iRepertoire nested amplicon-rescue multiplex PCR amplified TCR alpha and beta CDR3s from RNA. One-step reverse transcription and amplification started from approximately 100-400 ng of tissue mRNA or PBMC total RNA. TCRdb passed the multiplex PCR reads through MiXCR, listing each CDR3 protein once. Altogether over 100,000 distinct CDR3 sequences are present, 20% to 25% being singletons, with the ten largest covering roughly 30%. As regards this clonotype: What it binds is not known.

The chain links TRBV29-1 to TRBJ2-7; 7 bases fit TRBD2. The origin of this receptor is a human donor with low-grade glioma or glioblastoma, undergoing nonglioma brain surgery, or in good health (not recorded which). Sequenced material: glioma tissue, nonneoplastic brain tissue, or PBMCs (not recorded which). This CDR3 reads CSVGGGSGSYEQYF. The DNA for the CDR3 is TGCAGCGTTGGGGGGGGTAGCGGCTCCTACGAGCAGTACTTC.